Below are 23 T cell receptor delta chains sequenced from a single sample in a study of Vγ9Vδ2 T cells in congenital toxoplasmosis. Template-switch reverse transcription used TRGC- and TRDC-specific primers together in a single tube. The TRGC primer was designed to bind both TRGC1 and TRGC2 constant genes. TCRdb called clones anew from the reads with CATT. Here the sample spans about 490 delta-chain clones, about 3.7% being singletons. The sample taken for sequencing was gamma-delta T cells from blood. These receptors originate from a child under 10 years old born to a mother with Toxoplasma gondii infection during pregnancy, either congenitally infected or uninfected (not recorded which).

In the case of this clone: This likely reflects a read error, since a far larger clone is one base away. The sample carries other DNA sequences with the same CDR3. V is TRDV1 and J is TRDJ1; perhaps TRDD3 as D (6 bases). V was pared by 5 bases and J by 5 bases, with 18 bases between. The CDR3 is 15 residues long. CDR1 TSWWSYY and CDR2 QGS come from the germline V gene. The CDR3 spells CALGSGWDRTDKLIF. Here the CDR3 DNA reads TGTGCTCTTGGGAGTGGATGGGATAGGACAGATAAACTCATCTTT.

Concerning this clone itself: The mismatch at residue 6 between this DNA's translation and the TCRdb protein of a much larger clone likely reflects a read error; the protein shown is translated from the DNA. The chain uses TRDV2 and TRDJ3; 7 bases align to TRDD3. With 3 bases clipped from V and 0 bases from J, the junction kept 10 bases outside the gene matches. Germline loops: CDR1 GEAIGNYY, CDR2 EKD. The CDR3 totals 19 residues. DNA of the CDR3: TGTGCCTGTGACTTTGCTGGGGGCCGAAGCTCCTGGGACACCCGACAGATGTTTTTC. Amino acids: CACDFAGGRSSWDTRQMFF.

Turning to this clone: Given a far larger clone just one base away, this is likely a sequencing read error. Distinct nucleotide sequences in the sample also encode this CDR3. This chain links TRDV2 with TRDJ1, with 8 positions matching TRDD3. Germline loops: CDR1 GEAIGNYY, CDR2 EKD. The CDR3 length is 18 residues. J gave up 0 bases and V 4 bases, and 15 bases lay outside the gene matches. This chain's CDR3 is CACDDPRTGGRYTDKLIF. The CDR3 DNA follows: TGTGCCTGTGATGATCCGCGTACTGGGGGCCGGTACACCGATAAACTCATCTTT.

This clone was observed a few times. This likely traces to a read error, being one base from a far larger clone. Other DNA sequences of this sample code for an identical CDR3. J is TRDJ1 and V is TRAV29/DV5; D not resolved. Between the trimmed V and J ends, which lost 0 bases and 1 base, there was a span of 13 bases. Per the germline V gene, CDR1 is NSMFDY and CDR2 is ISSIKDK. The length of the CDR3 is 15 residues. CDR3 DNA: TGTGCAGCAAGCGTTGGTCGTCTACCCACCGATAAACTCATCTTT. It encodes CAASVGRLPTDKLIF.

Note on this clone: A far larger clone is only one base removed, so a read error is likely. This sample includes further DNA sequences coding for the same CDR3. The V call is TRDV1, the J call TRDJ3; 12 nucleotides line up with TRDD3. Germline CDR1 and CDR2: TSWWSYY and QGS. Trimming took 5 bases from V and 4 from J; bases not matched to a gene: 36. This CDR3 spans 28 amino acids. CDR3 region: CALGTITFLRVYWGIQGAKGWDTRQMFF. CDR3 in DNA: TGTGCTCTTGGGACGATCACCTTCCTACGTGTTTACTGGGGGATACAGGGGGCTAAAGGTTGGGACACCCGACAGATGTTTTTC.

This clone was detected a few times. The protein held in TCRdb is that of a much larger clone and does not match this DNA's translation at residue 14, likely because of a read error; the protein shown is translated from the DNA. The chain recombines TRDV1 with TRDJ2; 7 bases are shared with TRDD3. CDR1 is TSWWSYY and CDR2 is QGS in the germline V gene. The V and J ends lost 0 bases and 4 bases, in that order; junction bases with no gene match: 20. The CDR3 contains 21 residues. Here the CDR3 reads CALGELTPTLWGPHPTAQLFF. For the CDR3, the DNA is TGTGCTCTTGGGGAACTCACCCCTACGCTCTGGGGGCCGCACCCGACAGCACAACTCTTCTTT.

This clone is termed hyperexpanded. The chain combines TRDV2 with TRDJ3, with a tentative D call TRDD3 (5 bases). This CDR3 region has 19 residues. Per germline, CDR1 GEAIGNYY and CDR2 EKD. V was clipped by 0 bases and J by 0 bases, with 14 bases between them. The CDR3 loop is CACDTVGLQSSWDTRQMFF. CDR3 in DNA: TGTGCCTGTGACACCGTGGGATTACAGAGCTCCTGGGACACCCGACAGATGTTTTTC.

This clone was detected only a few times. TCRdb has a much larger clone's protein, which differs at residue 12 from the translation of this DNA, likely because of a read error; what is shown is the protein translated from the DNA. The chain carries TRDV3 and TRDJ1; a possible D gene is TRDD3 (5 bases). V was trimmed by 5 bases and J by 1 base, leaving 29 bases between them. The CDR3 runs 18 residues. Per the germline V gene, CDR1 is TVYSNPD and CDR2 is GDNSRS (reference sequence). The CDR3 reads CARGQSSVNTDRTDKLIF. CDR3 bases: TGTGCCCGAGGGCAGAGCTCTGTGAATACGGATCGCACCGATAAACTCATCTTT.

Details on this clone: At one of its ends the junction is not consistent with the germline gene, which may arise from a read error. The chain has TRDV2 and TRDJ1; 13 positions agree with TRDD3. TCRdb offers no J gene call, so here the DNA was matched to germline to obtain one. Per the germline V gene, CDR1 is GEAIGNYY and CDR2 is EKD. The CDR3 totals 16 residues. CDR3 DNA sequence: TGTGCCAGTGACACTGGGGGATACGCTAACACCGATAAACTCATCTTT. Amino acids: CASDTGGYANTDKLIF.

This clone has a handful of counts. For this DNA, TCRdb reports the protein of a much larger clone, which diverges at residue 8, most likely from a read error; the protein presented here is translated directly from the DNA. The chain uses TRAV29/DV5 and TRDJ1, with TRDD3 matching 7 bases. V shed 0 bases, J shed 1 base, and the junction held 15 bases outside the gene matches. CDR1 is NSMFDY, CDR2 ISSIKDK, per germline. CDR3 size: 18 residues. CDR3 nucleotides: TGTGCAGCAAGCGTTTCCACTGAGGATACGAGTCCCACCGATAAACTCATCTTT. Translating gives CAASVSTEDTSPTDKLIF. Using reference TRAV29/DV5 and TRDJ1 for the parts outside the CDR3, the full variable domain is DQQVKQNSPSLSVQEGRISILNCDYTNSMFDYFLWYKKYPAEGPTFLISISSIKDKNEDGRFTVFLNKSAKHLSLHIVPSQPGDSAVYFCAASVSTEDTSPTDKLIFGKGTRVTVEP.

No V gene was called, and the J gene is TRDJ1; the table's D call, TRDD3, was not checked against the DNA. This CDR3 is built from 18 residues. Written as DNA, the CDR3 is TGTGCTGTGTTGGGACCTTCGGGCGGGGGATACGACACCGATAAACTCATCTTT. Translating it yields CAVLGPSGGGYDTDKLIF.

Details on this clone: It is likely a read error: a sequence one base away is far more abundant. This same CDR3 is encoded by further DNA sequences in the sample. The chain combines TRDV1 with TRDJ2; 9 bases map to TRDD3. This CDR3 comprises 20 residues. Germline assignment: CDR1 TSWWSYY and CDR2 QGS. This chain's CDR3 is CALGDLRNWGTPSLTAQLFF. For the CDR3, the DNA is TGTGCTCTTGGGGACCTCAGGAACTGGGGGACCCCCTCTTTAACAGCACAACTCTTCTTT.

This clone is categorized as large. This sequence joins TRDV2 and TRDJ3, with D maybe TRDD3 (6 bases). Germline-derived CDR1 and CDR2 are GEAIGNYY and EKD. The CDR3 totals 17 residues. The V gene lost 0 bases and the J gene lost 0 bases, with 8 bases spanning the gap. The CDR3 DNA follows: TGTGCCTGTGACACCAGCTGGGGCTCCTGGGACACCCGACAGATGTTTTTC. This translates into CACDTSWGSWDTRQMFF.

This clone ranks as medium-sized. A far more abundant clone sits one base away, making this likely a read error. V gene TRDV1 combines with J gene TRDJ2; the match to TRDD3 covers 9 bases. The J gene, not given by TCRdb, was assigned here from a germline match of the nucleotide sequence. The V segment lost 5 bases and the J segment 0 bases; nucleotides outside the gene matches: 16. CDR3 length: 20 residues. CDR1 is TSWWSYY and CDR2 is QGS in the germline V gene. The CDR3 DNA follows: TGTGCTCTTGGGAACCTCAGGAACTGGGGGACCCCCTCTTTGACAGCACAACTCTTCTTT. This sequence encodes CALGNLRNWGTPSLTAQLFF.

A word on this clone: A read error likely explains why the TCRdb protein, taken from a much larger clone, differs from this DNA's translation at residue 17; the protein shown is translated from the DNA. The chain has TRDV1 and TRDJ2, with D uncertain. Germline-derived CDR1 and CDR2 are TSWWSYY and QGS. The CDR3 spans 19 residues. The CDR3 coding sequence is TGTGCTCTTGGGGAAACCTCCGACCGAACGAACCCTGACACCGATAAACCCATCTTT. Its translation is CALGETSDRTNPDTDKPIF.

This clone qualifies as large. The chain recombines TRDV3 with TRDJ1; perhaps TRDD2 as D (9 bases). Germline CDR1 reads TVYSNPD; CDR2 reads GDNSRS (reference sequence). V was shortened by 3 bases and J by 1 base, with 36 bases between the two germline ends. The CDR3 contains 21 residues. CDR3 sequence: CALCPFLPRTGGPLLTDKLIF. The CDR3 DNA sequence: TGTGCCTTGTGCCCCTTCCTACCTCGTACTGGGGGTCCCCTTCTCACCGATAAACTCATCTTT.

Turning to this clone: This DNA translates differently at residue 7 from the TCRdb protein, which is that of a much larger clone; a read error is likely, and the protein shown is the DNA's own translation. This chain joins TRAV29/DV5 and TRDJ1; TRDD3 agrees at 9 bases. Germline-derived CDR1 and CDR2 are NSMFDY and ISSIKDK. The CDR3 sequence is 18 residues long. J was trimmed by 1 base and V by 0 bases; bases with no gene match: 13. The CDR3 is CAASVSAGDTSPTDKLIF. CDR3 in DNA: TGTGCAGCAAGCGTTTCCGCTGGGGATACGAGTCCCACCGATAAACTCATCTTT. The entire variable domain, with the rest obtained from reference TRAV29/DV5 and TRDJ1, is as follows: DQQVKQNSPSLSVQEGRISILNCDYTNSMFDYFLWYKKYPAEGPTFLISISSIKDKNEDGRFTVFLNKSAKHLSLHIVPSQPGDSAVYFCAASVSAGDTSPTDKLIFGKGTRVTVEP.

Of note for this clone: TCRdb pairs this DNA with a much larger clone's protein that differs at residue 12, likely a read error; the protein shown was translated from the DNA. J is TRDJ3 and V is TRDV2, with D perhaps matching TRDD3 (5 bases). Germline V gene sequence: CDR1 GEAIGNYY, CDR2 EKD. The CDR3 consists of 19 residues. The CDR3 nucleotides read TGTGCCTGTGACACCGTGGGATTACAGAGCTCCCGGGACACCCGACAGATGTTTTTC. Translation gives CACDTVGLQSSRDTRQMFF.

This clone is large by share. Other DNA sequences in the same sample also yield this CDR3. The chain carries TRDV1 and TRDJ3; TRDD3 aligns across 12 bases. V shed 5 bases, J shed 4 bases, and the junction held 36 bases outside the gene matches. In germline, CDR1 is TSWWSYY, CDR2 QGS. CDR3 size: 28 residues. The CDR3 reads CALGTITFLRVYWGIQGAKGWDTRQMFF. DNA of the CDR3: TGTGCTCTTGGGACGATCACCTTCCTACGTGTCTACTGGGGGATACAGGGGGCTAAAGGTTGGGACACCCGACAGATGTTTTTC.

This clone was picked up a small number of times. A far larger clone is one base from this, pointing to a likely read error. Within the sample, other DNA sequences also encode this same CDR3. The rearrangement links TRDV2 to TRDJ3; TRDD3 aligns across 8 bases. Per the germline V gene, CDR1 is GEAIGNYY and CDR2 is EKD. This CDR3 is built from 18 residues. CDR3 in amino acids: CACDTAWGSSWDTRQMFF. CDR3 DNA: TGTGCCTGTGACACCGCCTGGGGGAGCTCCTGGGACACCCGCCAGATGTTTTTC.

As for this clone: TCRdb's protein for this DNA is that of a much larger clone and differs from the translation at residue 12, likely a read error; the protein shown is the DNA translation. This rearrangement joins TRDV1 to TRDJ1; D not resolved. Deletions cut 2 bases from V and 0 bases from J, with 22 bases between. Germline lookup yields CDR1 TSWWSYY and CDR2 QGS. The CDR3 extends over 19 amino acids. The CDR3 sequence: CALGETSDRTNTDTDKLIF. Written as DNA, the CDR3 is TGTGCTCTTGGGGAAACCTCCGACCGAACGAACACTGACACCGATAAACTCATCTTT.

This clone was seen only a few times. A single base is all that separates this from a far larger clone, so a read error is likely. The chain employs TRDV2 and TRDJ3; 10 nucleotides align to TRDD3. TCRdb lists no J gene, so it was determined here by aligning the DNA to germline. From germline, CDR1 is GEAIGNYY and CDR2 EKD. This CDR3 is 18 amino acids long. The CDR3 DNA reads TGTGCCTGCGACACGGGGGATACGCGCTCCTGGGACACCCGACAGATGTTTTTC. Amino acid sequence: CACDTGDTRSWDTRQMFF.

This clone was found a few times. V usage is TRDV1 and J usage is TRDJ1, with 10 bases fitting TRDD3. The CDR3 consists of 20 residues. Per the germline V gene, CDR1 is TSWWSYY and CDR2 is QGS. J was trimmed by 1 base and V by 4 bases; bases with no gene match: 18. The CDR3 coding sequence is TGTGCTCTTGGGGCCCCCTTCCCCTGTACTGGGGGATTGGGCACCGATAAACTCATCTTT. As protein: CALGAPFPCTGGLGTDKLIF.